The 14 T cell receptor beta chains given below trace back to one sample, sequenced in a study of blood T cell repertoires in COVID-19. Using immunoSEQ multiplex PCR, the repertoire was profiled, and TCRdb retains in-frame clones only, with some absent. The sample consists of around 270,000 clones, around nine tenths of them appearing once. The source material was PBMCs or T cells enriched from blood (not recorded which). The receptors stem from a woman between 35 and 50 years old who had been exposed to COVID-19.

The chain is built from TRBV30 and TRBJ2-3; TRBD2 is a possible D gene (6 bases). Trimming took 0 bases from V and 2 from J, leaving 15 bases between them. The CDR3 is made up of 16 amino acids. Germline CDR1 GTSNPN, CDR2 SVGIG (reference sequence). The CDR3 DNA reads as TGTGCCTGGAGTGTAGGAGGGCTGGCAGCCACAGATACGCAGTATTTT. Protein sequence: CAWSVGGLAATDTQYF.

V gene TRBV5-6 combines with J gene TRBJ2-1, with unresolved D. Germline loops: CDR1 SGHDT, CDR2 YYEEEE. V lost 3 bases and J 8 bases, leaving 9 bases between the germline ends. The length of the CDR3 is 12 residues. DNA of the CDR3: TGTGCCAGCAGCTCTCAAGAGGATGAGCAGTTCTTC. Residues: CASSSQEDEQFF.

The chain recombines TRBV18 with TRBJ2-2, with D perhaps TRBD1 (6 bases). The CDR3 covers 15 residues. Trimming shortened V by 3 bases and J by 4 bases, and 12 bases separated the two germline ends. Germline V CDR1 and CDR2: KGHSH, LQKENI. The DNA of the CDR3 is TGTGCCAGCTCACCCGAGGGACACCTCACCGGGGAGCTGTTTTTT. Translated, it gives CASSPEGHLTGELFF. The whole variable domain, filled in from reference TRBV18 and TRBJ2-2, reads NAGVMQNPRHLVRRRGQEARLRCSPMKGHSHVYWYRQLPEEGLKFMVYLQKENIIDESGMPKERFSAEFPKEGPSILRIQQVVRGDSAAYFCASSPEGHLTGELFFGEGSRLTVL.

This clone has a single count. The chain uses TRBV15 and TRBJ2-1; TRBD2 agrees at 9 bases. This CDR3 contains 16 residues. Looked up from germline, CDR1 is LNHNV and CDR2 is YYDKDF (reference sequence). Trimming at V came to 6 bases and at J to 5 bases, leaving 11 bases not matched to a gene. The CDR3 here is CATRIAGDKINNEQFF. CDR3 coding DNA: TGTGCCACCAGAATAGCGGGGGATAAAATCAACAATGAGCAGTTCTTC.

Only one count was recorded for this clone. The CDR3: CASSLGTGKAGNTIYF. The CDR3 region has the DNA TGTGCCAGCAGCTTAGGGACAGGGAAGGCTGGAAACACCATATATTTT. V is TRBV7-9 and J is TRBJ1-3, with 8 bases identical to TRBD1. The germline gives CDR1 SEHNR, CDR2 FQNEAQ (reference sequence). The CDR3 contains 16 residues. J lost 2 bases, V lost 1 base, and 4 bases had no gene match. Full variable domain (remainder filled in from reference TRBV7-9 and TRBJ1-3): DTGVSQNPRHKITKRGQNVTFRCDPISEHNRLYWYRQTLGQGPEFLTYFQNEAQLEKSRLLSDRFSAERPKGSFSTLEIQRTEQGDSAMYLCASSLGTGKAGNTIYFGEGSWLTVV.

The chain carries TRBV6-1 and TRBJ2-7; a possible D gene is TRBD1 (5 bases). This CDR3 spans 13 amino acids. Trimming removed 3 bases at V and 6 bases at J, with 12 bases between. Germline V gene data show CDR1 as MNHNS and CDR2 as SASEGT. The CDR3 DNA reads TGTGCCAGCAGTGAGTCAGGGCCTGGCGAGCAGTACGTC. Encoded protein: CASSESGPGEQYV.

The rearrangement uses TRBV9 and TRBJ2-3; a weak D match, TRBD1 (5 bases). Germline lookup yields CDR1 SGDLS and CDR2 YYNGEE. This CDR3 region has 12 residues. V was cut by 2 bases and J by 5 bases, with 6 bases left in between. The CDR3 DNA reads TGTGCCAGCAGCGTTAGGGGAGATACGCAGTATTTT. Translated: CASSVRGDTQYF.

The chain joins TRBV4-3 to TRBJ2-4; 9 bases line up with TRBD2. The CDR3 is made up of 18 amino acids. V was pared by 1 base and J by 0 bases, with 7 bases of the junction left unmatched. Germline CDR1 and CDR2: LGHNA and YSLEER. The CDR3 nucleotides read TGCGCCAGCAGCCAAGGCGCGGGAGGGGGGTTAGCCAAAAACATTCAGTACTTC. Translation: CASSQGAGGGLAKNIQYF.

The DNA for the CDR3 is TGTGCCATCAGTGAACGTGTGAGGTCCCCTAATAGAGATGAGCAGTTCTTC. Translating it yields CAISERVRSPNRDEQFF. The chain links TRBV10-3 to TRBJ2-1; the D is unclear. Germline assignment: CDR1 ENHRY and CDR2 SYGVKD. Trimming pared 3 bases from V and 8 bases from J, leaving 23 bases between. This CDR3 spans 17 amino acids.

This chain uses TRBV9 with TRBJ1-2, with D uncertain. The CDR3 length is 14 residues. Germline CDR1 SGDLS, CDR2 YYNGEE. The germline V and J ends were trimmed by 0 bases and 6 bases, with 12 bases remaining between them. The CDR3 DNA is TGTGCCAGCAGCGTAGAACAGTCTCCCCATGGCTACACCTTC. Protein sequence: CASSVEQSPHGYTF.

The V gene is TRBV6-4, the J gene TRBJ1-2, with a tentative D call TRBD1 (6 bases). Germline CDR1 and CDR2: MRHNA and SNTAGT. Between the trimmed V and J ends, which lost 5 bases and 10 bases, there was a span of 20 bases. The CDR3 sequence is 14 residues long. CDR3 in DNA: TGTGCCAGCAGTTTAAGAACAGGGATCGGGTACTACACCTTC. Protein product: CASSLRTGIGYYTF.

The rearrangement joins TRBV3-1 (or the pseudogene TRBV3-2) to TRBJ2-3; 10 nucleotides match TRBD2. Germline loops: CDR1 LGHDT, CDR2 YNNKEL (reference sequence). CDR3 length: 18 residues. The ends lost 0 bases at V and 0 bases at J; junction bases unmatched: 6. Here the CDR3 reads CASSQERTSGISTDTQYF. The CDR3 DNA reads TGTGCCAGCAGCCAAGAACGTACTAGCGGGATCAGCACAGATACGCAGTATTTT.

This clone has just one count. The chain employs TRBV5-4 and TRBJ2-5, with TRBD2 matching 9 bases. The V gene's germline CDR1 is SGHNT and CDR2 YYREEE (reference sequence). Trimming removed 3 bases from V and 6 bases from J; junction bases left unmatched: 9. The CDR3 sequence is 15 residues long. This CDR3 reads CASSSQGGGAKTQYF. CDR3 sequence (DNA): TGTGCCAGCAGCTCCCAGGGCGGGGGGGCGAAGACCCAGTACTTC.

This rearrangement joins TRBV5-5 to TRBJ2-1; D not certain. The CDR3 spans 15 residues. V was clipped by 1 base and J by 1 base, with 9 bases between them. The germline gives CDR1 SGHKS, CDR2 YYEKEE (reference sequence). CDR3 in DNA: TGTGCCAGCAGCTTGTTGGAGAGTTCCTACAATGAGCAGTTCTTC. Its protein product is CASSLLESSYNEQFF.